The clone carrying this T cell receptor beta chain was seen a few times. Trimming removed 6 bases from V and 9 bases from J, with 11 bases in between. The CDR3 has 11 residues. This sample is part of a study of identical twins. Template switching supplied a universal primer site; unique molecular identifiers were carried on the cDNA. TCRdb used MiXCR to reprocess the 5' RACE reads, holding one entry per CDR3 protein. The sample comprises about 470,000 distinct CDR3 sequences, roughly 24% of which are singletons, and approximately 2.9% rests with the top ten. The same sample was also studied in work on T cells expressing NK-cell markers.

The sequenced sample was CD4+ T cells sorted from blood. The TCR originated in a woman in her late teens or twenties in good health. The rearrangement links TRBV12-3 or TRBV12-4 to TRBJ1-1; perhaps TRBD1 as D (6 bases). The CDR3 protein is CASSTGTKAFF. The CDR3 coding sequence is TGTGCCAGCAGCACCGGGACAAAAGCTTTCTTT.